This TCR beta chain was captured by sequencing in a study of T-cell reconstitution after alpha-beta-depleted transplantation in children. The germline gives CDR1 KGHSH, CDR2 LQKENI. The CDR3 totals 14 residues. A note on this clonotype: A junction end diverges from the germline sequence, so it may reflect a read error.

The TCRbeta library was prepared with unique molecular identifiers. MiXCR was run by TCRdb on the PCR reads, yielding one entry per CDR3 protein. The data hold around 680,000 distinct CDR3 sequences, with 16% observed a single time. The V call is TRBV18, the J call TRBJ2-5, with D possibly being TRBD2 (7 bases). The clonotype comes from a human donor who donated a stem cell graft to a child with acute myeloid leukemia. The specimen comprised PBMCs from the stem cell graft donor, sampled from the stem cell graft. The CDR3 loop is CASSPLPGGETPYF. As DNA, the CDR3 is TGTGCCAGCTCACCACTTCCGGGGGGCGAAACCCCGTACTTC.